This T cell receptor (beta chain) comes out of a study of blood T cell repertoires in COVID-19. Across the whole study: PBMCs, B-cell-depleted T cells, or T cells provided the cDNA or gDNA that made up the material.

Germline V gives CDR1 MNHEY, CDR2 SMNVEV (reference sequence). V lost 2 bases to trimming and J lost 5 bases, with 12 bases between them. The CDR3 has 14 residues. Authors' methods: Amplifying reference gene primers gave estimates of nucleated cell counts. The method was immunoSEQ multiplex PCR; TCRdb's version includes in-frame clones alone and lacks a portion of them. V and J calls and clone size are given by that table; D and trimming were obtained from the DNA. The profile shows 110,000 to 150,000 clones, 88% of them singletons. This TCR derives from a man aged 45-65 years with active or convalescent COVID-19. The chain has TRBV27 and TRBJ1-1; D ambiguous. Sequences were obtained from peripheral blood. Written as DNA, the CDR3 is TGTGCCAGCAGTTTACAGAGGTATGGGACTGAAGCTTTCTTT. This sequence encodes CASSLQRYGTEAFF.